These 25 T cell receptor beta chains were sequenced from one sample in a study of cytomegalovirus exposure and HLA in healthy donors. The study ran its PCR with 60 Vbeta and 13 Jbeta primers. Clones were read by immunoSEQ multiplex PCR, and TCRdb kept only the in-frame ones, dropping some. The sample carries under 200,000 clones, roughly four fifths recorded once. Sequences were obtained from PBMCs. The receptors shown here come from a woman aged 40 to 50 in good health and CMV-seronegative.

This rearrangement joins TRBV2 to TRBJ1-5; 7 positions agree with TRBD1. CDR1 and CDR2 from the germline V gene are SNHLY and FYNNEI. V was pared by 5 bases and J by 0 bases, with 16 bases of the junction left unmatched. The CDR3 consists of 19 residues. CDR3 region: CASSTRTGRFGYSNQPQHF. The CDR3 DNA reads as TGTGCCAGCAGTACCCGGACAGGTCGGTTTGGATATAGCAATCAGCCCCAGCATTTT.

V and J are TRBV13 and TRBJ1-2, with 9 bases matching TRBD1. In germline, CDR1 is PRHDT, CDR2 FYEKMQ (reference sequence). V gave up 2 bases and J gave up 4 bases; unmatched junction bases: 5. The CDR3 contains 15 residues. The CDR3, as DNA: TGTGCCAGCAGCTTAAACAGGGGGCGCGGCTATGGCTACACCTTC. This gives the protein CASSLNRGRGYGYTF.

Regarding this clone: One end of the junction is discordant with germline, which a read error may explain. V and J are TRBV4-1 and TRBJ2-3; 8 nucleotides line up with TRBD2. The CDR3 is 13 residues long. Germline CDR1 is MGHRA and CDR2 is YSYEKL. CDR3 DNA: TGCGCCAGCAGCCCCCTGGGAGCGGGGGCCAAGGATTTT. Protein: CASSPLGAGAKDF.

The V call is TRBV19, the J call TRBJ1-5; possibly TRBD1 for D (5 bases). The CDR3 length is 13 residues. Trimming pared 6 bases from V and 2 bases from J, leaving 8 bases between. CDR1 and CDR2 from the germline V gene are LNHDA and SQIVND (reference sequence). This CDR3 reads CASRGQGNQPQHF. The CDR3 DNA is TGTGCCAGTAGGGGGCAAGGCAATCAGCCCCAGCATTTT.

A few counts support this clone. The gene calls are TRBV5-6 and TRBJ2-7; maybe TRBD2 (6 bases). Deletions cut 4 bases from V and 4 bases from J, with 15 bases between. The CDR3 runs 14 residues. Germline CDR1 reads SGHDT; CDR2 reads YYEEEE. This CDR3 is CASSRRGRPYEQYF. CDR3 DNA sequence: TGTGCCAGCAGCCGGAGGGGCAGGCCGTACGAGCAGTACTTC.

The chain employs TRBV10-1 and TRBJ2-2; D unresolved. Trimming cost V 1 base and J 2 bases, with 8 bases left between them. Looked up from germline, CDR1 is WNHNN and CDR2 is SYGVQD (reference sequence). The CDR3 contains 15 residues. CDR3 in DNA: TGCGCCAGCAGTGAGTTCGTAAAAAACACCGGGGAGCTGTTTTTT. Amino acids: CASSEFVKNTGELFF.

CDR3 bases: TGTGCCAGCAGACGGACAGATAATAATTCACCCCTCCACTTT. It encodes CASRRTDNNSPLHF. V is TRBV6-5 and J is TRBJ1-6, with D perhaps TRBD1 (6 bases). The CDR3 consists of 14 residues. Trimming left V 6 bases short and J 5 bases short, with 11 bases between. Germline CDR1 MNHEY, CDR2 SVGAGI.

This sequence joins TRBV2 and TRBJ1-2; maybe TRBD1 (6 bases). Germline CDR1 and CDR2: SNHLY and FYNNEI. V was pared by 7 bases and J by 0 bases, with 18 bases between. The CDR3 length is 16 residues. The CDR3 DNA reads TGTGCCAGCACAGGGGACCTATTCCCTTCTAACTATGGCTACACCTTC. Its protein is CASTGDLFPSNYGYTF. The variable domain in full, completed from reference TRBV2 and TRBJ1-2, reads EPEVTQTPSHQVTQMGQEVILRCVPISNHLYFYWYRQILGQKVEFLVSFYNNEISEKSEIFDDQFSVERPDGSNFTLKIRSTKLEDSAMYFCASTGDLFPSNYGYTFGSGTRLTVV.

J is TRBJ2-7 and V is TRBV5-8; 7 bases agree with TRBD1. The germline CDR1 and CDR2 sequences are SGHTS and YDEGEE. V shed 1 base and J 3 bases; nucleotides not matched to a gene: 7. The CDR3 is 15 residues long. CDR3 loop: CASSLFQDRNYEQYF. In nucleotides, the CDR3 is TGTGCCAGCAGCTTGTTTCAGGACAGGAACTACGAGCAGTACTTC.

CDR3 nucleotides: TGTGCCAGCAGCTCGCGGGGACTAGCGAGCTCCTACGAGCAGTACTTC. Its translation: CASSSRGLASSYEQYF. V is TRBV9 and J is TRBJ2-5; 10 bases map to TRBD2. The J call may be in error: the DNA end matches TRBJ2-7 better. Germline V lookup: CDR1 SGDLS, CDR2 YYNGEE. There are 16 residues in the CDR3.

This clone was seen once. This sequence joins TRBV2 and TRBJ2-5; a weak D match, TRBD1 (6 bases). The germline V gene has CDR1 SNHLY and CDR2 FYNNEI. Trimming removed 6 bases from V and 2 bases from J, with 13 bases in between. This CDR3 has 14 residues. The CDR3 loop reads CASRPDRSQETQYF. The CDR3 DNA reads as TGTGCCAGCAGACCCGACAGGTCTCAAGAGACCCAGTACTTC.

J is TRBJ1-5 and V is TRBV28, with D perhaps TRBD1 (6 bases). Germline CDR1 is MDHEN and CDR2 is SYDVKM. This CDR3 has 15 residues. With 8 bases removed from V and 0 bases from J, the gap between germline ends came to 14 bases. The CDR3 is CASVVPGDSNQPQHF. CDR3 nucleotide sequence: TGTGCCAGCGTAGTACCAGGGGATAGCAATCAGCCCCAGCATTTT.

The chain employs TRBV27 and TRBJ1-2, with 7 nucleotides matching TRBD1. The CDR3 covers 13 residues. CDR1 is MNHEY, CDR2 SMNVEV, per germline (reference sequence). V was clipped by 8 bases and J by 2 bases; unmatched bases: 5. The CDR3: CASFDRANYGYTF. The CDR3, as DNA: TGTGCCAGCTTCGACAGGGCGAACTATGGCTACACCTTC.

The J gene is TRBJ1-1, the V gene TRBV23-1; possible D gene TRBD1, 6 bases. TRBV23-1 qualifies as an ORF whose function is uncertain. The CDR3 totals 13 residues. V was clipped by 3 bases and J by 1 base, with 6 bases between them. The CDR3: CASSHRGNTEAFF. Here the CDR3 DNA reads TGCGCCAGCAGTCACAGGGGGAACACTGAAGCTTTCTTT.

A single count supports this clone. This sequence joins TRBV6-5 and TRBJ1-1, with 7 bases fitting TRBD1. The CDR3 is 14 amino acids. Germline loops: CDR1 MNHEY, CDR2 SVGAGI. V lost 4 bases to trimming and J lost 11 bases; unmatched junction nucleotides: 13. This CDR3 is CASSSSPGQMRAFF. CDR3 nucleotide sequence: TGTGCCAGCAGTTCATCTCCGGGACAGATGAGGGCTTTCTTT.

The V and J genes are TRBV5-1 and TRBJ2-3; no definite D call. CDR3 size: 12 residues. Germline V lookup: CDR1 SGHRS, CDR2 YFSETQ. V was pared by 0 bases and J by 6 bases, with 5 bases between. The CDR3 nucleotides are TGCGCCAGCAGCTTGGCCGGGGATACGCAGTATTTT. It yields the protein CASSLAGDTQYF.

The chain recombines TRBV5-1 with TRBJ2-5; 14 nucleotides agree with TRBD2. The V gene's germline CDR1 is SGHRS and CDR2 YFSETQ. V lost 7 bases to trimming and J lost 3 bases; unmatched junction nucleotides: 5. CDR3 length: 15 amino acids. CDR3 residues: CASSLTSGGEETQYF. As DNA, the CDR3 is TGCGCCAGCTCCCTGACTAGCGGGGGGGAAGAGACCCAGTACTTC.

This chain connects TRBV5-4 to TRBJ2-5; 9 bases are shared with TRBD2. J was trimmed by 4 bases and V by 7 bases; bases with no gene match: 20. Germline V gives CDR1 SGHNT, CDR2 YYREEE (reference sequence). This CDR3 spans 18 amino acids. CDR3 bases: TGTGCCAGCGGATTCGGCGGGGGGGCTGCCGGTGCAGGAGAGACCCAGTACTTC. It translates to CASGFGGGAAGAGETQYF. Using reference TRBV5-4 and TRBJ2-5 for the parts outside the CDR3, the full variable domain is ETGVTQSPTHLIKTRGQQVTLRCSSQSGHNTVSWYQQALGQGPQFIFQYYREEENGRGNFPPRFSGLQFPNYSSELNVNALELDDSALYLCASGFGGGAAGAGETQYFGPGTRLLVL.

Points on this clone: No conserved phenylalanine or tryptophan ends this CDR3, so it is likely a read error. The CDR3 nucleotides read TGTGCCAGCAGCCCCCCGGTATTAGGGGGCGATACTGAAGCTTTCCTT. Amino acid sequence: CASSPPVLGGDTEAFL. This rearrangement joins TRBV6-6 to TRBJ1-1; 7 bases align to TRBD1. The germline V gene has CDR1 MNHNY and CDR2 SVGAGI (reference sequence). After removal of 6 bases from V and 5 bases from J, the junction contained 15 bases not matched to a gene. The CDR3 is made up of 16 amino acids.

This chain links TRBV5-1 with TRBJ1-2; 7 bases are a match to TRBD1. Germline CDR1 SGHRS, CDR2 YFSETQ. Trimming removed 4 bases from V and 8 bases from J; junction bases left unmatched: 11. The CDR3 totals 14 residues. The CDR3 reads CASSPTGRGGGYTF. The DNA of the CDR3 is TGCGCCAGCAGCCCGACAGGGCGGGGGGGCGGCTACACCTTC.

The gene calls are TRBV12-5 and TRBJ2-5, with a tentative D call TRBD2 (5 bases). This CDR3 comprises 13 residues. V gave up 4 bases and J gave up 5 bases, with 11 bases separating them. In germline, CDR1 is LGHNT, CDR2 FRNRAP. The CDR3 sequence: CASGSSGGETQYF. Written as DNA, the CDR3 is TGTGCTAGTGGTTCAAGCGGTGGGGAGACCCAGTACTTC.

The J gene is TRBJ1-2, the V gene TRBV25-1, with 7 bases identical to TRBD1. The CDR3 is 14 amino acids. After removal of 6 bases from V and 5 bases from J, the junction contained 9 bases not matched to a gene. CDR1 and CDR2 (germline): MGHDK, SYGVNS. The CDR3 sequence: CASSPRGQPYGYTF. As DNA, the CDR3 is TGTGCCAGCAGCCCCAGGGGACAGCCATATGGCTACACCTTC.

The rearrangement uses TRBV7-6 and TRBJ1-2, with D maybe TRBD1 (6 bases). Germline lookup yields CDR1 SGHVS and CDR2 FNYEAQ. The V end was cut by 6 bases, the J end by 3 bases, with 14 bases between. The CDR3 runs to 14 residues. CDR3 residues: CASSPRAGDYGYTF. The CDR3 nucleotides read TGTGCCAGCAGTCCTAGGGCAGGGGACTATGGCTACACCTTC.

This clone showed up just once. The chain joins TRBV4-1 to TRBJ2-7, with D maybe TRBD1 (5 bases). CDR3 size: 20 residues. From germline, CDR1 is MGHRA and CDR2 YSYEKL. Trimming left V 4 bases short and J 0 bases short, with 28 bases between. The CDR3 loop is CASSRYKDMIGRSRSYEQYF. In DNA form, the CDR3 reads TGCGCCAGCAGCCGCTATAAGGACATGATCGGGCGCAGCCGCTCCTACGAGCAGTACTTC.

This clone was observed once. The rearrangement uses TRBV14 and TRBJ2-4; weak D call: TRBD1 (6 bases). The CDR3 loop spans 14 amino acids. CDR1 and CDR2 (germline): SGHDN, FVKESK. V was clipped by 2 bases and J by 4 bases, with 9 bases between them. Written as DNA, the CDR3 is TGTGCCAGCAGCCAACCGGACAGAAAAAACATTCAGTACTTC. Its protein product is CASSQPDRKNIQYF.